This T cell receptor (beta chain) was sequenced in a study of T cell responses to AZD1222 COVID-19 vaccine. On this clone: Its antigen is unknown.

With 1 base removed from V and 7 bases from J, the gap between germline ends came to 10 bases. This CDR3 comprises 13 residues. Germline values: CDR1 MNHNS, CDR2 SASEGT. General study results and limits: Unmutated regions of variants are reportedly targeted by nearly half of spike-specific TCRs. The span of vaccine-associated CD4 TCRs extended across spike, with dominance at 160-218 and 743-854.

Method: immunoSEQ multiplex PCR; TCRdb's copy keeps in-frame clones and lacks some. The sample includes around 110,000 clones, approximately 90% of them seen just once. The material sequenced was peripheral blood, taken 28 days after the second AZD1222 dose. The clonotype comes from an adult who received the AZD1222 COVID-19 vaccine. The chain links TRBV6-1 to TRBJ2-5, with D possibly TRBD2 on 5 matching bases. The CDR3 loop reads CASSEGAGVTQYF. CDR3 DNA sequence: TGTGCCAGCAGTGAAGGTGCGGGTGTGACCCAGTACTTC.